This T cell receptor (beta chain) was recorded in a study of blood T cell repertoires in COVID-19. Study information: Sites in the United States, Italy and Spain provided acute and convalescent COVID-19 samples. The cDNA or gDNA used as material had been derived from T cells, B-cell-depleted T cells, or PBMCs.

In the source study's methods: For nucleated cells, counts were estimated from reference gene primer amplification. This table comes from immunoSEQ multiplex PCR, and its TCRdb copy is limited to in-frame clones, with some not included. V and J calls and clone size are as listed in that table; D and trimming were resolved from the DNA. In the table there are 75,000 or so clones, 82% of which are singletons. Germline CDR1 is SGHNT and CDR2 is YYREEE (reference sequence). This CDR3 contains 16 residues. The V gene end was trimmed by 4 bases and the J gene end by 6 bases; junction bases not matched to a gene: 8.

The gene calls are TRBV5-4 and TRBJ2-1; 12 nucleotides line up with TRBD2. Specimen: peripheral blood. The receptor's source is a woman in her 70s with acute or convalescent COVID-19. The CDR3 DNA follows: TGTGCCAGCAGCCCACGGACTAGCGGGACGGGCAATGAGCAGTTCTTC. Translation: CASSPRTSGTGNEQFF.